This T cell receptor beta chain was observed in a study of PD-1 blockade in mismatch repair-deficient tumors. The CDR3 is 12 amino acids. Germline CDR1 is SGHDT and CDR2 is YYEEEE. Trimming removed 3 bases at V and 3 bases at J, with 7 bases between. Study-level results: After pembrolizumab, tumor-resident clones rose rapidly, then generally contracted before radiologic responses.

The protocol was immunoSEQ multiplex PCR, while the TCRdb copy is restricted to in-frame clones and leaves out a portion. The profile shows around 110,000 clones, 65% to 80% of them singletons. A note on this clone: Its antigen is unknown.

This sequence originates from an adult with mismatch repair-deficient cancer. The source was peripheral blood, collected roughly 60 weeks after starting pembrolizumab. The V call is TRBV5-6, the J call TRBJ2-7; TRBD2 is a possible D gene (5 bases). The CDR3: CASSSGFYEQYF. The DNA of the CDR3 is TGTGCCAGCAGCTCGGGATTCTACGAGCAGTACTTC.